These 8 T cell receptor beta chains were sequenced from one sample in a study of blood T cell repertoires in COVID-19. Data came from immunoSEQ multiplex PCR; TCRdb stores just in-frame clones and leaves some out. This repertoire shows 300,000 to 400,000 clones, roughly 90% found once; its top ten account for roughly 3.9%. Sequenced: PBMCs or T cells enriched from blood (not recorded which). Receptor source: a woman aged 25 to 39 who had been exposed to COVID-19.

The chain couples TRBV11-3 to TRBJ1-1, with TRBD1 matching 7 bases. The junction had 2 bases not matched to a gene; V was cut back by 1 base and J by 0 bases. Germline V gene lookup returns CDR1 SGHNT and CDR2 YENEEA. CDR3 length: 15 residues. Here the CDR3 reads CASSLGQGMNTEAFF. In DNA, the CDR3 is TGTGCCAGCAGCTTAGGACAGGGCATGAACACTGAAGCTTTCTTT.

This chain uses TRBV5-4 with TRBJ2-4, with TRBD1 matching 9 bases. Trimming removed 5 bases from V and 8 bases from J; junction bases left unmatched: 8. This CDR3 spans 14 amino acids. Per the germline V gene, CDR1 is SGHNT and CDR2 is YYREEE (reference sequence). In DNA, the CDR3 is TGTGCCAGCAGTCACCGGGACAGGGCAGACATTCAGTACTTC. It yields the protein CASSHRDRADIQYF.

The CDR3 nucleotides are TGTGCCAGTAGTATAGACAGGGGCTCCTACAATGAGCAGTTCTTC. It is translated as CASSIDRGSYNEQFF. This rearrangement joins TRBV19 to TRBJ2-1; possible D gene TRBD1, 6 bases. The CDR3 totals 15 residues. Germline V gene data show CDR1 as LNHDA and CDR2 as SQIVND (reference sequence). Trimming stripped 0 bases from V and 0 bases from J, with 6 bases between.

The chain recombines TRBV3-1 (or the pseudogene TRBV3-2) with TRBJ1-5; D is unclear. The CDR3 contains 14 residues. Germline values: CDR1 LGHDT, CDR2 YNNKEL (reference sequence). With 1 base removed from V and 4 bases from J, the gap between germline ends came to 8 bases. In DNA, the CDR3 is TGTGCCAGCAGCCAAGGATTGACTAATCAGCCCCAGCATTTT. It codes for CASSQGLTNQPQHF.

The V and J genes are TRBV5-1 and TRBJ2-5, with TRBD2 matching over 15 bases. The CDR3 has 16 amino acids. V lost 3 bases, J lost 2 bases, and 2 bases stayed unmatched. The germline V gene encodes CDR1 SGHRS and CDR2 YFSETQ. The CDR3 region has the DNA TGCGCCAGCAGCTCGGGACTAGCGGGGGGACAAGAGACCCAGTACTTC. Residues: CASSSGLAGGQETQYF.

The rearrangement links TRBV4-1 to TRBJ2-2; 11 bases agree with TRBD2. The CDR3 is 16 amino acids. In germline, CDR1 is MGHRA, CDR2 YSYEKL. V lost 3 bases, J lost 7 bases, and 7 bases stayed unmatched. Written as DNA, the CDR3 is TGCGCCAGCAGCCAGGATACTAGCGGGGGCCACGGGGAGCTGTTTTTT. Encoded protein: CASSQDTSGGHGELFF.

V and J are TRBV9 and TRBJ2-5, with 9 bases matching TRBD2. V lost 0 bases and J lost 5; bases outside the gene matches: 5. The CDR3 totals 15 residues. Germline assignment: CDR1 SGDLS and CDR2 YYNGEE. CDR3 DNA sequence: TGTGCCAGCAGCGTAGGCGGGGGGGCCAGCGAGACCCAGTACTTC. It codes for CASSVGGGASETQYF.

This chain joins TRBV9 and TRBJ1-1; 8 bases fit TRBD1. V lost 2 bases, J lost 7 bases, and 7 bases stayed unmatched. Germline V gene lookup returns CDR1 SGDLS and CDR2 YYNGEE. The CDR3 loop spans 14 amino acids. DNA of the CDR3: TGTGCCAGCAGCGTGGACAGGGAAACGCTTGAAGCTTTCTTT. Amino acids: CASSVDRETLEAFF. Together with reference TRBV9 and TRBJ1-1, the CDR3 gives the full variable domain: DSGVTQTPKHLITATGQRVTLRCSPRSGDLSVYWYQQSLDQGLQFLIQYYNGEERAKGNILERFSAQQFPDLHSELNLSSLELGDSALYFCASSVDRETLEAFFGQGTRLTVV.